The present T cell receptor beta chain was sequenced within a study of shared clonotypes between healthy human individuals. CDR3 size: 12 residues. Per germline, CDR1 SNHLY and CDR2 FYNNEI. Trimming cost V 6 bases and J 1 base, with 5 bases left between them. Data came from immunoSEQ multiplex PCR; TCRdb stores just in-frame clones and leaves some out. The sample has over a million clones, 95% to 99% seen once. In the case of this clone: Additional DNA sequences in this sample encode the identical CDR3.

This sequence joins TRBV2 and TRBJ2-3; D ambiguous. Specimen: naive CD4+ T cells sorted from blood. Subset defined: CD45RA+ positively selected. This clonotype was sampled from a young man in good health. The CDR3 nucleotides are TGTGCCAGCAGGACGGGCACAGATACGCAGTATTTT. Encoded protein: CASRTGTDTQYF. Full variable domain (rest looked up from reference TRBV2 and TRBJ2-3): EPEVTQTPSHQVTQMGQEVILRCVPISNHLYFYWYRQILGQKVEFLVSFYNNEISEKSEIFDDQFSVERPDGSNFTLKIRSTKLEDSAMYFCASRTGTDTQYFGPGTRLTVL.